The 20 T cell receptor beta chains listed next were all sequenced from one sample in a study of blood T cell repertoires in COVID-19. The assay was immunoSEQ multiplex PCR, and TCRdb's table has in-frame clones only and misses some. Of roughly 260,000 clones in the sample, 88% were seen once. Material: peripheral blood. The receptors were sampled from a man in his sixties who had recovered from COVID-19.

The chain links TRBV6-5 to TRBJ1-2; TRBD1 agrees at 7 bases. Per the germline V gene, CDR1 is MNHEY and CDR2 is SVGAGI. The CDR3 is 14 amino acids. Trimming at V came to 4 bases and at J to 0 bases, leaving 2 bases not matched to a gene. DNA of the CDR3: TGTGCCAGCAGTTTGACAGGGACTAACTATGGCTACACCTTC. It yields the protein CASSLTGTNYGYTF.

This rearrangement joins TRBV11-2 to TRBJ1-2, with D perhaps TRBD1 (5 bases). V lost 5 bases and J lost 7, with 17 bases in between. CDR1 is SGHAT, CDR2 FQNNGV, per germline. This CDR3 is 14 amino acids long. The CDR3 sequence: CASSREAQGLGYTF. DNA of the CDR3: TGTGCCAGCAGCCGAGAGGCCCAGGGCCTTGGCTACACCTTC.

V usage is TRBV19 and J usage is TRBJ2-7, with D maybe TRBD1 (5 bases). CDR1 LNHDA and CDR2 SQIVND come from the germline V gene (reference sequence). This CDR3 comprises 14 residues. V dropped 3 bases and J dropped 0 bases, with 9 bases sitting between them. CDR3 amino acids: CASSIGATSYEQYF. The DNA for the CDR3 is TGTGCCAGTAGTATTGGGGCAACCTCCTACGAGCAGTACTTC.

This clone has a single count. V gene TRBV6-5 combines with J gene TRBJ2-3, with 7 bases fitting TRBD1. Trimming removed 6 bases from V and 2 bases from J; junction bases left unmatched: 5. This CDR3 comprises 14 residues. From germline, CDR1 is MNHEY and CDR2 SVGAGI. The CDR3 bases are TGTGCCAGCAGGGACAGGACGACCACAGATACGCAGTATTTT. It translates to CASRDRTTTDTQYF.

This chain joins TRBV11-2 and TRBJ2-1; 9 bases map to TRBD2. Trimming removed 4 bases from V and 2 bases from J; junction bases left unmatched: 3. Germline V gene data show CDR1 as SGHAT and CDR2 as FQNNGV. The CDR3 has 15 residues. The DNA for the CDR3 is TGTGCCAGCAGCTCCTCTAGCGGGACCTACAATGAGCAGTTCTTC. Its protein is CASSSSSGTYNEQFF. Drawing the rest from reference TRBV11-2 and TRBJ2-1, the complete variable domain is EAGVAQSPRYKIIEKRQSVAFWCNPISGHATLYWYQQILGQGPKLLIQFQNNGVVDDSQLPKDRFSAERLKGVDSTLKIQPAKLEDSAVYLCASSSSSGTYNEQFFGPGTRLTVL.

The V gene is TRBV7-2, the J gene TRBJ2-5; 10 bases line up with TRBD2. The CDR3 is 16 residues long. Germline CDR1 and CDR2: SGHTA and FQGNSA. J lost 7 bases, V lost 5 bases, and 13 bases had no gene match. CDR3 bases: TGTGCCAGCAGCCCGGGCCTCAGCGGGGGGGTAGGGACCCAGTACTTC. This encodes CASSPGLSGGVGTQYF.

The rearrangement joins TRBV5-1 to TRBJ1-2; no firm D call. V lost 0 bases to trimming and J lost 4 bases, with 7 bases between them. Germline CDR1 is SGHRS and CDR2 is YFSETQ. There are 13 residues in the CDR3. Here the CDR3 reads CASSLGGVYGYTF. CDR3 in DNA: TGCGCCAGCAGCTTGGGGGGAGTCTATGGCTACACCTTC.

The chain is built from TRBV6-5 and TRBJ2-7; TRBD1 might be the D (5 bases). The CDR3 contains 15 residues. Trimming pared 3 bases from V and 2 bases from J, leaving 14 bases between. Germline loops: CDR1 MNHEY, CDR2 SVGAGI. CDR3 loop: CASSYNAGLTYEQYF. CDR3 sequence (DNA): TGTGCCAGCAGTTATAATGCAGGGCTGACCTACGAGCAGTACTTC.

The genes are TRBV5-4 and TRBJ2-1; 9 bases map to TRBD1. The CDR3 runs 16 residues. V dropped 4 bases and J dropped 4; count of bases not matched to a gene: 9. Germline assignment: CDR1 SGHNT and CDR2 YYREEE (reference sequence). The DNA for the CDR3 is TGTGCCAGCAGCGGGATGACAGGGGGTGGTTACAATGAGCAGTTCTTC. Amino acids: CASSGMTGGGYNEQFF.

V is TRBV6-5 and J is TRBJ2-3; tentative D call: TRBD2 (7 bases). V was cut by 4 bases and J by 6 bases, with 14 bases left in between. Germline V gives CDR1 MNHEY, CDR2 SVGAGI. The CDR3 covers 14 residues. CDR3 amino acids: CASSLAGRGDTQYF. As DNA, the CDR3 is TGTGCCAGCAGTTTGGCAGGGAGGGGGGATACGCAGTATTTT.

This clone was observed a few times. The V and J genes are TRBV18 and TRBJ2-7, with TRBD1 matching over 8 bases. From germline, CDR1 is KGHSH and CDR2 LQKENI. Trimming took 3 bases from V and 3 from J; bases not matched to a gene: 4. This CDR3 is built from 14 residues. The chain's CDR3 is CASSPSTGVYEQYF. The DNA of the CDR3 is TGTGCCAGCTCACCCTCGACAGGGGTCTACGAGCAGTACTTC.

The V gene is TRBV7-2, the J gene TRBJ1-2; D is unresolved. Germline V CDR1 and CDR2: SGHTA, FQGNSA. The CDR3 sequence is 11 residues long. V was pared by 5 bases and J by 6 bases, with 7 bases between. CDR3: CASSAPNGYTF. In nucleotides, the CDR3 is TGTGCCAGCAGCGCGCCAAATGGCTACACCTTC. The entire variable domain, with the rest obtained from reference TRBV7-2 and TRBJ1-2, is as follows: GAGVSQSPSNKVTEKGKDVELRCDPISGHTALYWYRQSLGQGLEFLIYFQGNSAPDKSGLPSDRFSAERTGGSVSTLTIQRTQQEDSAVYLCASSAPNGYTFGSGTRLTVV.

CDR3 DNA sequence: TGTGCCAGCACCCTCACCGCGGGACAGGGCTACAATGAGCAGTTCTTC. This encodes CASTLTAGQGYNEQFF. The chain combines TRBV2 with TRBJ2-1; TRBD1 aligns across 9 bases. Trimming at V came to 7 bases and at J to 3 bases, leaving 10 bases not matched to a gene. The CDR3 extends over 16 amino acids. CDR1 SNHLY and CDR2 FYNNEI come from the germline V gene.

For the CDR3, the DNA is TGTGCCAGCAGTTTTGGAACCCTGAGGACTTTCTTT. It encodes CASSFGTLRTFF. The chain couples TRBV12-3 or TRBV12-4 to TRBJ1-1, with unresolved D. V gave up 3 bases and J gave up 12 bases, with 14 bases separating them. The CDR3 is 12 residues long.

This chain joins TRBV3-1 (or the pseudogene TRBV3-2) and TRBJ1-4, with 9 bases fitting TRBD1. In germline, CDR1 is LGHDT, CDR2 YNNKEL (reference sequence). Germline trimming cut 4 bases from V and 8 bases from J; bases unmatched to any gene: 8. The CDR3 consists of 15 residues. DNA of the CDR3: TGTGCCAGCAGCCTCCCCGGGACAGGGTGGGAAAAACTGTTTTTT. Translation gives CASSLPGTGWEKLFF.

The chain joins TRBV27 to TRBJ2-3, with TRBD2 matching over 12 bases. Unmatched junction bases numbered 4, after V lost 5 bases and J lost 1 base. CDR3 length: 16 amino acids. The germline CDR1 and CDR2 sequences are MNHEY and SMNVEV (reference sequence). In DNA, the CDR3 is TGTGCCAGCAGTCCCCTAGCGGGGGGGGGCACAGATACGCAGTATTTT. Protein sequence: CASSPLAGGGTDTQYF.

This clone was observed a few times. The CDR3 bases are TGCGCCAGCAGCTTGGATGGTAGCGGCACCGTTACCGGGGAGCTGTTTTTT. It encodes CASSLDGSGTVTGELFF. The chain has TRBV5-1 and TRBJ2-2; possibly TRBD2 for D (6 bases). CDR1 is SGHRS, CDR2 YFSETQ, per germline. Trimming shortened V by 0 bases and J by 5 bases, and 17 bases separated the two germline ends. There are 17 residues in the CDR3.

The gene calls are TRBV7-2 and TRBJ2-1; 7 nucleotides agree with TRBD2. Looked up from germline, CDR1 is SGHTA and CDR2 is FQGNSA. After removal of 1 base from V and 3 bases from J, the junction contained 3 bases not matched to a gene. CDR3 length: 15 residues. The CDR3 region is CASSLVAGVYNEQFF. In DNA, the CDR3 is TGTGCCAGCAGCTTAGTTGCGGGGGTCTACAATGAGCAGTTCTTC. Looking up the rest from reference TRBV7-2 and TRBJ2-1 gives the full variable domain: GAGVSQSPSNKVTEKGKDVELRCDPISGHTALYWYRQSLGQGLEFLIYFQGNSAPDKSGLPSDRFSAERTGGSVSTLTIQRTQQEDSAVYLCASSLVAGVYNEQFFGPGTRLTVL.

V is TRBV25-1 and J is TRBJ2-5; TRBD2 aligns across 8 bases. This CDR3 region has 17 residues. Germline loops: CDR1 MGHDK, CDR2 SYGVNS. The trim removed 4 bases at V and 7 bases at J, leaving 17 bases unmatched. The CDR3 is CASSAHGTRRRGGTQYF. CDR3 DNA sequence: TGTGCCAGCAGTGCGCACGGGACTAGGCGCCGTGGGGGGACCCAGTACTTC.

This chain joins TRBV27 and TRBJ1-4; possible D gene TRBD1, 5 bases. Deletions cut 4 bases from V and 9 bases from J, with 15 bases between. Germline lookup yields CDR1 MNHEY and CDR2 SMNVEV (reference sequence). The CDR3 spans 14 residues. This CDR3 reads CASSSYTTEQKLFF. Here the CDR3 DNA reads TGTGCCAGCAGTTCTTACACGACAGAGCAAAAACTGTTTTTT.